This T cell receptor (beta chain) comes out of a study of T cells in Graves' hyperthyroidism and ophthalmopathy. Overall study results and limits: Most expanded thyroid clonotypes above 0.001 recurred in blood.

Patients aged 18 to 65 with hyperthyroidism were newly diagnosed, with duration under 2 months. Orbital computed tomography, thyroid ultrasound, serum thyroxine and TRAb, and clinical symptoms together informed the diagnoses. Sampled blood dates from first hyperthyroidism diagnosis, and it precedes any ophthalmopathy symptoms. This clonotype has at least ten counts. Its target is not known. The investigators amplified TCR beta CDR3 regions from RNA transcripts. HTBI primers were employed in a first-round RT-PCR of the TCR CDR3. Via MiXCR, TCRdb re-called the multiplex PCR reads, giving one row per CDR3 protein. This table has some 600,000 distinct CDR3 sequences, around 13% appearing once. Sequencing input: blood. The receptor was derived from a woman aged 25 to 39 with Graves' hyperthyroidism that later progressed to Graves' ophthalmopathy.

As DNA, the CDR3 is TGTGCCAGCAGTTCTGCGGGCTATGGCTACACCTTC. It encodes CASSSAGYGYTF. J is TRBJ1-2 and V is TRBV12-3 or TRBV12-4, with D uncertain. This CDR3 is built from 12 residues. Trimming left V 4 bases short and J 4 bases short, with 7 bases between.